This TCR beta chain is drawn from a study of cytomegalovirus exposure and HLA in healthy donors. V gave up 3 bases and J gave up 0 bases, with 9 bases separating them. The length of the CDR3 is 14 residues. Germline V gives CDR1 SGHNT, CDR2 YENEEA. This clone was detected only a few times. Its antigen is not known. Study outcomes and limitations: Reported performance of the classifier showed diagnosis of cytomegalovirus status with high specificity and sensitivity. Later analysis identified about 18,000 TCR beta sequences associated with HLA alleles, using a false discovery rate threshold of 0.05. The only immune exposure information that was available was CMV serostatus. For presence/absence analyses, sequencing depth was assumed to be roughly uniform across donors.

Primers for the PCR totalled 60 Vbeta and 13 Jbeta. TCRdb's copy holds only in-frame clones and misses some; the assay was immunoSEQ multiplex PCR. This table holds about 200,000 clones, approximately 80% found once. This sequence was found in a woman in her 30s in good health and CMV-seropositive. This chain joins TRBV11-3 and TRBJ2-7; D gene ambiguous. The source material was PBMCs. The CDR3 is CASSFAGTSYEQYF. CDR3 bases: TGTGCCAGCAGCTTCGCAGGTACCTCCTACGAGCAGTACTTC.